This T cell receptor (beta chain) was documented in a study of cytomegalovirus exposure and HLA in healthy donors. Donors showed nominal health when sampled, although they likely had unrecorded immune exposures. General study results and limits: Previous analysis showed most TCR beta V segments were productive about 87% or about 30% of the time.

This clone was observed a handful of times. The antigen remains undetermined. V dropped 3 bases and J dropped 12; count of bases not matched to a gene: 20. Germline CDR1 is SGDLS and CDR2 is YYNGEE. CDR3 size: 18 residues. The PCR employed 60 Vbeta primers together with 13 Jbeta primers. Methods used by the authors: Unique TCR beta chains totaled some 80 million in a later count, with roughly 11 million of them shared. The data were produced by immunoSEQ multiplex PCR, yet TCRdb's version contains in-frame clones alone and is incomplete. V and J calls and clone size are as listed in that table; D and trimming were resolved from the DNA. Of around 130,000 clones in the sample, just under 75% were seen once.

The sequence came from a man aged 35 to 55 in good health and CMV-seropositive. Sequenced input: PBMCs. This chain uses TRBV9 with TRBJ2-1; 11 positions agree with TRBD2. This chain's CDR3 is CASSALGTSGTTPHSQFF. The CDR3 DNA is TGTGCCAGCAGCGCCCTCGGGACTAGCGGAACCACCCCACATTCGCAGTTCTTC.